The source of this T cell receptor beta chain is a study of CD8 T cells in ankylosing spondylitis. CDR1 is LGHNA, CDR2 YSLEER, per germline. The CDR3 is 16 residues long. The ends were cut back, 1 base at V and 5 bases at J, with 18 bases in the middle. TCRdb re-called the 5' RACE reads through MiXCR, storing one row per CDR3 protein. The sample comprises 150,000 to 200,000 distinct CDR3 sequences, 10% to 15% of which are singletons, and approximately 9.9% rests with the top ten. The gene calls are TRBV4-3 and TRBJ2-7; D is unresolved. What was sequenced was blood, either unsorted or a sorted T cell fraction (not recorded which). This receptor was identified in a female donor with ankylosing spondylitis or in good health (not recorded which). The CDR3 DNA sequence: TGCGCCAGCAGCCAAGTGATCACCTTCCGGATCGACGAGCAGTACTTC. This sequence encodes CASSQVITFRIDEQYF.